This T cell receptor (beta chain) was sequenced during a study of spatial heterogeneity in lung cancer. General study findings and limits: Resection saw ubiquitous expanded tumor TCRs appear in blood more than follow-up did.

J was trimmed by 7 bases and V by 7 bases; bases with no gene match: 12. The germline V gene has CDR1 MNHNY and CDR2 SVGAGI (reference sequence). CDR3 length: 14 residues. With regard to this clonotype: Antigen specificity is unknown.

Time point specified: sample taken at primary tumor resection. The approximately 70 donors had untreated early-stage non-small cell lung cancer. TCRs were sequenced from unsorted whole RNA of tumor, nontumor lung or PBMC. Every individual TCR cDNA molecule carried its own unique molecular identifier, which allowed correction of PCR and sequencing errors. TCRdb reprocessed the 5' RACE reads with MiXCR, giving one entry per CDR3 protein. Seen here are around 92,000 distinct CDR3 sequences, approximately 12% observed once, and the top ten hold more than 40%. The V and J genes are TRBV6-6 and TRBJ1-2; 7 bases map to TRBD1. This TCR was recovered from a male donor with early-stage non-small cell lung cancer. The sequences come from PBMCs, collected at surgery. The CDR3 loop reads CASTFPGRGIGYTF. The CDR3 bases are TGTGCCAGCACCTTCCCGGGCAGGGGGATTGGCTACACCTTC.